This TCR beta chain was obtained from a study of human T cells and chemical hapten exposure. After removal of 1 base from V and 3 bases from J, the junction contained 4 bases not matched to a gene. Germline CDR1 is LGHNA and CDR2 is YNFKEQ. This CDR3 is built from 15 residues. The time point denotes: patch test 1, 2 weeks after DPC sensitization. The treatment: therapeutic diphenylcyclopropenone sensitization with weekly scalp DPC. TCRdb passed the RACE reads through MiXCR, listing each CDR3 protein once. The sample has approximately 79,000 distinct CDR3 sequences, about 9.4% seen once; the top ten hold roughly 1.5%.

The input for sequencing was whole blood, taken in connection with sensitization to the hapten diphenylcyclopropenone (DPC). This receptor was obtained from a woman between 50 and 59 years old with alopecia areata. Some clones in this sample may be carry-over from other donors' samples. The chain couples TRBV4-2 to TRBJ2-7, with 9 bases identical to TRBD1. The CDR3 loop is CASSQVGQGNYEQYF. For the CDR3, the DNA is TGTGCCAGCAGCCAAGTCGGACAGGGGAACTACGAGCAGTACTTC.